The next 8 T cell receptor beta chains were all read from a single sample in a study of tumor and adjacent non-tumor tissue in lung cancer (dated by TCRdb to the late 2010s). The receptor library was made with multiplex PCR. For sequencing, an Illumina HiSeq 2500 was employed. TCRbeta libraries were constructed through three rounds of nested PCR with primers (Table S4) according to protocols modified from ARM-PCR. The public reads were run again by TCRdb, first through fastp at Q25 and then through MiXCR, and only productive beta chains were kept. Each CDR3 protein appears once, grouped with its most common genes and DNA. The sample data list some 47,000 distinct CDR3 sequences, and roughly two thirds of these were observed just once. The top ten hold about 20% of the sample. RNA was extracted from bulk unsorted tissue and checked for quality with a NanoDrop ND-1000 and an Agilent 2100. Normal lung samples were distant non-tumor tissue taken more than 3 cm from the tumor edge.

Specimen: distant non-tumor lung tissue. Receptors were obtained from a woman between 35 and 50 years old with non-small cell lung cancer.

Worth noting for this clonotype: This CDR3 is missing its conserved last phenylalanine or tryptophan, likely due to a read error. This chain joins TRBV4-1 and TRBJ1-6; possible D gene TRBD1, 6 bases. The length of the CDR3 is 15 residues. The ends were cut back, 1 base at V and 8 bases at J, with 12 bases in the middle. Germline V CDR1 and CDR2: MGHRA, YSYEKL. As DNA, the CDR3 is TGCGCCAGCAGCCAAGCAAACAGGGATCATTCACCCCTCCACTTA. Its translation is CASSQANRDHSPLHL.

With regard to this clonotype: This may stem from a read error, because a much larger clone lies one nucleotide away. V usage is TRBV10-3 and J usage is TRBJ2-3; D uncertain. Per the germline V gene, CDR1 is ENHRY and CDR2 is SYGVKD. This CDR3 spans 14 amino acids. Deletions cut 8 bases from V and 0 bases from J, with 12 bases between. CDR3: CAIRGMPSTDTQYF. DNA for the CDR3: TGTGCCATCCGCGGTATGCCTAGCACAGATACGCAGTATTTT.

This rearrangement joins TRBV29-1 to TRBJ2-5; weak D call: TRBD1 (6 bases). The CDR3 totals 13 residues. Germline assignment: CDR1 SQVTM and CDR2 ANQGSEA. V lost 7 bases and J lost 14, with 26 bases in between. The CDR3, as DNA: TGCAGCGATGAGCGCTGGGGACAAGAGACCCGATACTTC. Amino acid sequence: CSDERWGQETRYF.

This chain joins TRBV12-3 or TRBV12-4 and TRBJ2-1; D assignment may be TRBD1 or TRBD2 (5 bases each). CDR3 size: 15 residues. Trimming took off 1 base at V and 12 bases at J, with 19 bases between the two ends. Here the CDR3 DNA reads TGTGCCAGCAGTTTAGTGGCTCCCAGAGGGGATGGGCAGTTCTTC. Its protein is CASSLVAPRGDGQFF.

With respect to this clonotype: The junction differs from germline at one of its ends, possibly a read error. This chain connects TRBV11-3 to TRBJ2-5; D perhaps matches TRBD2 (6 bases). CDR3 length equals 13 residues. The V gene's germline CDR1 is SGHNT and CDR2 YENEEA. The CDR3 region is CVSCRGTQETKYF. Here the CDR3 DNA reads TGTGTCAGCTGTCGGGGGACCCAAGAGACCAAGTACTTC.

This clonotype appeared a few times. The conserved phenylalanine or tryptophan is not found at the CDR3 terminus, so this likely reflects a read error. The chain uses TRBV11-2 and TRBJ1-2; maybe TRBD1 (6 bases). This CDR3 spans 15 amino acids. Deletions cut 5 bases from V and 8 bases from J, with 21 bases between. Germline values: CDR1 SGHAT, CDR2 FQNNGV. This CDR3 is CASSQYMTGLRGYTL. CDR3 DNA sequence: TGTGCCAGCAGCCAATACATGACAGGACTAAGAGGCTACACCCTC.

Note on this clonotype: At one of its ends the junction is not consistent with the germline gene, which may arise from a read error. The chain couples TRBV6-1 to TRBJ2-1; D is possibly TRBD2 (5 bases). The CDR3 extends over 13 amino acids. Germline V gene lookup returns CDR1 MNHNS and CDR2 SASEGT. The DNA for the CDR3 is TGTGCCAGAAAAAAACTAGAGGGCAATGAGCGGTTCTTC. Amino acid sequence: CARKKLEGNERFF.

Regarding this clonotype: One end of the junction fails to match germline, which may point to a read error. V is TRBV6-2 or TRBV6-3 and J is TRBJ2-7; possible D gene TRBD2, 5 bases. The germline V gene has CDR1 MNHEY and CDR2 SVGEGT. The CDR3 extends over 16 amino acids. The CDR3 DNA is TGTGCCAGCAGTTACTCGTCGGGGTTTATGAATGGCGAGCAGTACTTT. It is translated as CASSYSSGFMNGEQYF.